This T cell receptor beta chain derives from a study of control samples from healthy donors and cancer patients. This clone was seen a few times. The repertoire was sequenced with immunoSEQ multiplex PCR; TCRdb's copy has only in-frame clones and lacks some. Of 60,000 to 75,000 clones in the sample, approximately 83% were seen once. Per germline, CDR1 SEHNR and CDR2 FQNEAQ (reference sequence). V was pared by 5 bases and J by 6 bases, with 11 bases of the junction left unmatched. The CDR3 runs to 17 residues. The sequenced sample was blood. The chain combines TRBV7-9 with TRBJ2-2; 11 bases align to TRBD1. The TCR was taken from a man aged 55 to 69 in good health. CDR3 in DNA: TGTGCCAGCAGCCCCCTCGGGACAGGGGGTCTCCCCGGGGAGCTGTTTTTT. Translated, it gives CASSPLGTGGLPGELFF. Complete variable domain (other parts from reference TRBV7-9 and TRBJ2-2): DTGVSQNPRHKITKRGQNVTFRCDPISEHNRLYWYRQTLGQGPEFLTYFQNEAQLEKSRLLSDRFSAERPKGSFSTLEIQRTEQGDSAMYLCASSPLGTGGLPGELFFGEGSRLTVL.